Detailed here is one TCR beta chain. The record originates from a study of preoperative IRX-2 immunotherapy in early breast cancer. Indicated treatment: preoperative locoregional IRX-2 cytokine immunotherapy. CDR1 and CDR2 from the germline V gene are SQVTM and ANQGSEA. V gave up 6 bases and J gave up 4 bases, with 15 bases separating them. This CDR3 has 13 residues. TCRdb's table, derived via immunoSEQ multiplex PCR, lists solely in-frame clones and lacks some. The table has tens of thousands of clones, approximately 84% seen once. This TCR came from a human donor with breast cancer. The genes are TRBV29-1 and TRBJ1-1, with a possible D match to TRBD1 (5 bases). The sequences come from lymph node tissue, collected before IRX-2 immunotherapy. For the CDR3, the DNA is TGCAGCGTCGTTGGCAGGGACTTCACTGAAGCTTTCTTT. This codes for CSVVGRDFTEAFF.